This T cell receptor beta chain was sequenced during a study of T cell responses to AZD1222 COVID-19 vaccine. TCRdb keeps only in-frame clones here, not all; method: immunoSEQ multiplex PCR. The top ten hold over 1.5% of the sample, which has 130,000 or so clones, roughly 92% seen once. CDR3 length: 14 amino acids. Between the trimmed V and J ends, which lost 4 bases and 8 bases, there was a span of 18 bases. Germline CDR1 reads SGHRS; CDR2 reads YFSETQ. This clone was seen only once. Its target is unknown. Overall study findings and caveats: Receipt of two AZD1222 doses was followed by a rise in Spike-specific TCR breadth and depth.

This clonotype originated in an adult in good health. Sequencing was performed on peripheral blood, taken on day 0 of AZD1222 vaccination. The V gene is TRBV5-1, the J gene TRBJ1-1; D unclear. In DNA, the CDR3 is TGCGCCAGCAGCGTCTCGACGGATTTAGGAGAAGCTTTCTTT. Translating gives CASSVSTDLGEAFF.